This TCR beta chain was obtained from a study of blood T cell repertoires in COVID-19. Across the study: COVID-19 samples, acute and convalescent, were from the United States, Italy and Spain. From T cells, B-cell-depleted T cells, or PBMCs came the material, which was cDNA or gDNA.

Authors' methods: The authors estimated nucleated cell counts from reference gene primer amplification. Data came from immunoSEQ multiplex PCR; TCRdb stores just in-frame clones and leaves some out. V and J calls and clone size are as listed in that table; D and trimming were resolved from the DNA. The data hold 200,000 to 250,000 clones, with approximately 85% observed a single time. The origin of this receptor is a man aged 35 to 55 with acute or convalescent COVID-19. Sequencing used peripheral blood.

The chain's CDR3 is CAISLGDFSYNEQFF. The DNA of the CDR3 is TGTGCCATCAGCCTGGGGGACTTCTCCTACAATGAGCAGTTCTTC. V is TRBV10-3 and J is TRBJ2-1; TRBD2 might be the D (6 bases). Germline lookup yields CDR1 ENHRY and CDR2 SYGVKD. The CDR3 loop spans 15 amino acids. Trimming took 6 bases from V and 0 from J, leaving 12 bases between them.